One sample yielded the 30 T cell receptor beta chains listed below, sequenced in a study of cytomegalovirus exposure and HLA in healthy donors (dated by TCRdb to 2017 to 2019). Library generation was performed with the immunoSEQ multiplex PCR assay. The multiplex PCR relied on a mix of 60 forward primers for TCR Vbeta segments and 13 reverse primers for TCR Jbeta segments. The source is immuneACCESS, and TCRdb retained only in-frame sequences with V and J called. Part of the clones is not carried over; for the studies checked, unresolved V genes explain less than half of this, and the remainder is unexplained. The sample includes some 190,000 clones, with around 83% observed a single time. The ten largest clones take up 0.85% to 1.4% of the sample. Sequenced input: PBMCs. The receptor set was obtained from a woman aged 35 to 49 in good health and CMV-seronegative.

V and J are TRBV9 and TRBJ2-6; no reliable D call. V was clipped by 5 bases and J by 0 bases, with 12 bases between them. CDR1 and CDR2 from the germline V gene are SGDLS and YYNGEE. CDR3 length: 16 residues. The CDR3 spells CASSSARVSGANVLTF. As DNA, the CDR3 is TGTGCCAGCAGTTCCGCCCGGGTCTCTGGGGCCAACGTCCTGACTTTC.

In the case of this clone: A read error may produce the germline difference seen at one junction end. The rearrangement uses TRBV29-1 and TRBJ1-1; 7 bases are a match to TRBD1. Per germline, CDR1 SQVTM and CDR2 ANQGSEA. The CDR3 has 14 amino acids. The CDR3 sequence: CSVKETGSATEAFF. The DNA of the CDR3 is TGCAGCGTTAAAGAGACAGGGTCGGCGACTGAAGCTTTCTTT.

The chain employs TRBV7-2 and TRBJ2-5; TRBD2 matches at 7 bases. The junction had 11 bases not matched to a gene; V was cut back by 5 bases and J by 5 bases. Germline lookup yields CDR1 SGHTA and CDR2 FQGNSA. There are 15 residues in the CDR3. The CDR3 region has the DNA TGTGCCAGCAGCCCCCTAATAAGCGGGACGGAGACCCAGTACTTC. Translating it yields CASSPLISGTETQYF.

This clone was found once. The genes are TRBV15 and TRBJ2-1, with TRBD2 matching 7 bases. Germline loops: CDR1 LNHNV, CDR2 YYDKDF (reference sequence). V was pared by 5 bases and J by 7 bases, with 14 bases of the junction left unmatched. The CDR3 spans 16 residues. The CDR3 here is CATSSPWGGEGNEQFF. The CDR3 coding sequence is TGTGCCACCAGCTCCCCCTGGGGGGGAGAAGGGAATGAGCAGTTCTTC.

V gene TRBV5-5 combines with J gene TRBJ1-2, with 10 bases matching TRBD1. The junction had 14 bases not matched to a gene; V was cut back by 4 bases and J by 14 bases. CDR1 SGHKS and CDR2 YYEKEE come from the germline V gene (reference sequence). This CDR3 spans 14 amino acids. In DNA form, the CDR3 reads TGTGCCAGCAGCGGGACAGGGGACCCCTTAAGGTGGACCTTC. Translated, it gives CASSGTGDPLRWTF.

This chain joins TRBV7-2 and TRBJ2-1, with D tentatively TRBD2 (6 bases). The V gene's germline CDR1 is SGHTA and CDR2 FQGNSA. The CDR3 is 14 amino acids. Trimming removed 6 bases at V and 8 bases at J, with 17 bases between. The CDR3 DNA follows: TGTGCCAGCAGACCATTCGTCGGGGGTCATGAGCAGTTCTTC. It encodes CASRPFVGGHEQFF.

The chain links TRBV4-2 to TRBJ2-3; weak D call: TRBD2 (6 bases). Per the germline V gene, CDR1 is LGHNA and CDR2 is YNFKEQ. Trimming pared 0 bases from V and 2 bases from J, leaving 15 bases between. CDR3 length: 17 residues. The chain's CDR3 is CASSQDVGGTPTDTQYF. For the CDR3, the DNA is TGTGCCAGCAGCCAAGACGTCGGGGGTACCCCCACAGATACGCAGTATTTT.

This clone was detected a few times. The chain recombines TRBV25-1 with TRBJ2-7; D gene ambiguous. Trimming cost V 2 bases and J 3 bases, with 5 bases left between them. CDR1 MGHDK and CDR2 SYGVNS come from the germline V gene. The CDR3 length is 12 residues. CDR3 in amino acids: CASSEGNYEQYV. In DNA form, the CDR3 reads TGTGCCAGCAGTGAAGGTAACTACGAGCAGTACGTC.

The count of this clone is one. The chain combines TRBV6-1 with TRBJ2-1; possible D gene TRBD2, 6 bases. Germline CDR1 and CDR2: MNHNS and SASEGT. Trimming cost V 4 bases and J 12 bases, with 13 bases left between them. This CDR3 comprises 12 residues. As DNA, the CDR3 is TGTGCCAGCAGTGGGGACTTCATAGTGCAGTTCTTC. This codes for CASSGDFIVQFF.

The gene calls are TRBV11-2 and TRBJ2-3; 9 bases are shared with TRBD1. CDR3 length equals 15 residues. After removal of 4 bases from V and 2 bases from J, the junction contained 4 bases not matched to a gene. Germline values: CDR1 SGHAT, CDR2 FQNNGV. CDR3: CASSYDRGATDTQYF. CDR3 nucleotide sequence: TGTGCCAGCAGCTACGACAGGGGGGCCACAGATACGCAGTATTTT.

The chain links TRBV7-9 to TRBJ2-5; 7 bases align to TRBD2. The V segment lost 4 bases and the J segment 5 bases; nucleotides outside the gene matches: 13. This CDR3 comprises 16 residues. Germline assignment: CDR1 SEHNR and CDR2 FQNEAQ (reference sequence). CDR3 bases: TGTGCCAGCAGCTCCGGGGTAGCGGGCCTTGGGGAGACCCAGTACTTC. Protein: CASSSGVAGLGETQYF.

The chain combines TRBV5-4 with TRBJ2-5, with a possible D match to TRBD1 (8 bases). The germline V and J ends were trimmed by 0 bases and 7 bases, with 10 bases remaining between them. Germline CDR1 and CDR2: SGHNT and YYREEE (reference sequence). The CDR3 is 13 residues long. The CDR3: CASSLDRGGTQYF. CDR3 bases: TGTGCCAGCAGCTTGGACAGGGGGGGGACCCAGTACTTC.

This clone has just a few counts. The chain has TRBV27 and TRBJ1-2; a weak D match, TRBD1 (5 bases). V lost 4 bases, J lost 8 bases, and 23 bases lay in between. The germline V gene encodes CDR1 MNHEY and CDR2 SMNVEV (reference sequence). The CDR3 runs to 16 residues. CDR3 sequence (DNA): TGTGCCAGCAGTTCGCGCCCTTACGAGCGGGGGGTGGGCTACACCTTC. This encodes CASSSRPYERGVGYTF.

The rearrangement links TRBV6-1 to TRBJ1-6; D call uncertain. The CDR3 spans 14 residues. The germline CDR1 and CDR2 sequences are MNHNS and SASEGT. Trimming shortened V by 4 bases and J by 8 bases, and 12 bases separated the two germline ends. CDR3 bases: TGTGCCAGCAGTGGAGGGCCAGATTATTCACCCCTCCACTTT. As protein: CASSGGPDYSPLHF.

CDR3 sequence reads: CASSNRDSNSPLHF. DNA of the CDR3: TGTGCCAGCAGCAACCGGGACAGTAATTCACCCCTCCACTTT. The chain uses TRBV5-4 and TRBJ1-6; 7 bases are a match to TRBD1. The CDR3 contains 14 residues. Germline CDR1 reads SGHNT; CDR2 reads YYREEE (reference sequence). J gave up 6 bases and V 4 bases, and 4 bases lay outside the gene matches.

This clone was counted only a few times. The rearrangement joins TRBV7-2 to TRBJ2-1; 9 bases are shared with TRBD2. Germline CDR1 SGHTA, CDR2 FQGNSA. The CDR3 spans 13 residues. V shed 2 bases and J 10 bases; nucleotides not matched to a gene: 3. The CDR3 sequence is CASSLSGRSEQFF. The CDR3 coding sequence is TGTGCCAGCAGCTTAAGCGGGAGGTCCGAGCAGTTCTTC.

This clone has just one count. V gene TRBV9 combines with J gene TRBJ2-3; 10 bases are shared with TRBD2. Germline CDR1 and CDR2: SGDLS and YYNGEE. The J segment lost 3 bases and the V segment lost 0 bases, leaving 4 bases of the junction unmatched. The CDR3 length is 16 residues. The CDR3 DNA reads as TGTGCCAGCAGCGTAGGGTCTAGCGGGAGTACAGATACGCAGTATTTT. Protein product: CASSVGSSGSTDTQYF. The complete variable domain, with remaining parts taken from reference TRBV9 and TRBJ2-3, reads DSGVTQTPKHLITATGQRVTLRCSPRSGDLSVYWYQQSLDQGLQFLIQYYNGEERAKGNILERFSAQQFPDLHSELNLSSLELGDSALYFCASSVGSSGSTDTQYFGPGTRLTVL.

The genes are TRBV19 and TRBJ2-1; 12 bases are shared with TRBD2. Trimming took 3 bases from V and 10 from J; bases not matched to a gene: 4. This CDR3 has 14 residues. Germline V lookup: CDR1 LNHDA, CDR2 SQIVND (reference sequence). The CDR3 region is CASSIAGLAGEQFF. CDR3 nucleotides: TGTGCCAGTAGTATTGCAGGACTAGCGGGGGAGCAGTTCTTC.

This sequence joins TRBV7-9 and TRBJ1-1; D perhaps matches TRBD1 (5 bases). The CDR3 runs 13 residues. Per the germline V gene, CDR1 is SEHNR and CDR2 is FQNEAQ (reference sequence). V was shortened by 2 bases and J by 1 base, with 5 bases between the two germline ends. Here the CDR3 DNA reads TGTGCCAGCAGCTTAAGGGGGAACACTGAAGCTTTCTTT. Protein sequence: CASSLRGNTEAFF.

The rearrangement uses TRBV7-8 and TRBJ1-2; no clear D gene. The V gene's germline CDR1 is SGHVS and CDR2 FQNEAQ. This CDR3 spans 12 amino acids. Deletions cut 0 bases from V and 6 bases from J, with 5 bases between. CDR3 nucleotide sequence: TGTGCCAGCAGCTTAGCCACGGATGGCTACACCTTC. Translating it yields CASSLATDGYTF.

The rearrangement uses TRBV7-2 and TRBJ2-7, with a tentative D call TRBD2 (7 bases). V lost 5 bases and J 4 bases, leaving 15 bases between the germline ends. CDR3 length: 14 amino acids. Germline V CDR1 and CDR2: SGHTA, FQGNSA. This CDR3 reads CASSPWEGGYEQYF. DNA of the CDR3: TGTGCCAGCAGCCCATGGGAGGGGGGATACGAGCAGTACTTC.

This clone appeared once. V usage is TRBV11-3 and J usage is TRBJ1-4, with 7 positions matching TRBD1. From germline, CDR1 is SGHNT and CDR2 YENEEA. V lost 4 bases and J lost 2; bases outside the gene matches: 7. This CDR3 has 16 residues. CDR3 sequence (DNA): TGTGCCAGCAGCTCCGGGACAGTAACGACTAATGAAAAACTGTTTTTT. Its translation is CASSSGTVTTNEKLFF. Filled out from reference TRBV11-3 and TRBJ1-4, the complete variable domain reads EAGVVQSPRYKIIEKKQPVAFWCNPISGHNTLYWYLQNLGQGPELLIRYENEEAVDDSQLPKDRFSAERLKGVDSTLKIQPAELGDSAVYLCASSSGTVTTNEKLFFGSGTQLSVL.

CDR3 residues: CAWGVGHEQYF. The CDR3 bases are TGTGCCTGGGGAGTGGGGCACGAGCAGTACTTC. The chain carries TRBV30 and TRBJ2-7; D might be TRBD1 (5 bases). Germline V gene lookup returns CDR1 GTSNPN and CDR2 SVGIG (reference sequence). The CDR3 extends over 11 amino acids. The V gene lost 5 bases and the J gene lost 5 bases, with 10 bases spanning the gap.

As to this clone: The sample has other DNA sequences that encode this CDR3 too. The chain joins TRBV2 to TRBJ1-1; perhaps TRBD1 as D (6 bases). Looked up from germline, CDR1 is SNHLY and CDR2 is FYNNEI. Trimming removed 3 bases at V and 5 bases at J, with 10 bases between. The CDR3 is 13 residues long. The CDR3 sequence: CASSDRGRTEAFF. CDR3 nucleotide sequence: TGTGCCAGCAGTGACAGGGGTCGGACTGAAGCTTTCTTT.

The rearrangement links TRBV9 to TRBJ2-6; 8 bases are a match to TRBD2. The CDR3 is made up of 17 amino acids. Germline loops: CDR1 SGDLS, CDR2 YYNGEE. The ends lost 2 bases at V and 0 bases at J; junction bases unmatched: 4. Here the CDR3 reads CASSVLAGDSGANVLTF. In DNA form, the CDR3 reads TGTGCCAGCAGCGTCCTAGCGGGTGACTCTGGGGCCAACGTCCTGACTTTC.

The V gene is TRBV19, the J gene TRBJ1-4; possible D gene TRBD1, 6 bases. CDR3 size: 15 residues. Germline V gene data show CDR1 as LNHDA and CDR2 as SQIVND (reference sequence). V was clipped by 4 bases and J by 5 bases, with 14 bases between them. In DNA, the CDR3 is TGTGCCAGTAGTAGACAGGACCTCTCCAATGAAAAACTGTTTTTT. Its translation is CASSRQDLSNEKLFF.

Only a few counts were recorded for this clone. V and J are TRBV25-1 and TRBJ1-1; the match to TRBD1 covers 8 bases. CDR3 length equals 14 residues. Germline V gives CDR1 MGHDK, CDR2 SYGVNS. V shed 6 bases and J 0 bases; nucleotides not matched to a gene: 3. CDR3: CASRGDRLNTEAFF. The CDR3 nucleotides are TGTGCCAGCAGGGGGGACAGGCTGAACACTGAAGCTTTCTTT.

The chain is built from TRBV6-5 and TRBJ1-2; 7 bases align to TRBD1. The CDR3 has 15 amino acids. CDR1 is MNHEY and CDR2 is SVGAGI in the germline V gene. J lost 6 bases, V lost 6 bases, and 13 bases had no gene match. DNA of the CDR3: TGTGCCAGCAGCCCCCGTTCAGGGGGTTGGGATGGCTACACCTTC. The encoded protein is CASSPRSGGWDGYTF.

The rearrangement uses TRBV28 and TRBJ1-5; D is undetermined. V dropped 3 bases and J dropped 0 bases, with 6 bases sitting between them. This CDR3 has 14 residues. Germline-derived CDR1 and CDR2 are MDHEN and SYDVKM. The CDR3 here is CASSFFYSNQPQHF. The CDR3 DNA sequence: TGTGCCAGCAGTTTCTTTTATAGCAATCAGCCCCAGCATTTT.

V is TRBV7-7 and J is TRBJ2-5; weak D call: TRBD1 (6 bases). Trimming cost V 7 bases and J 2 bases, with 11 bases left between them. The CDR3 is 13 amino acids. Per the germline V gene, CDR1 is SSHAT and CDR2 is FNYEAQ (reference sequence). In nucleotides, the CDR3 is TGTGCCAGCACCAGGGGATTACAAGAGACCCAGTACTTC. Translated, it gives CASTRGLQETQYF.